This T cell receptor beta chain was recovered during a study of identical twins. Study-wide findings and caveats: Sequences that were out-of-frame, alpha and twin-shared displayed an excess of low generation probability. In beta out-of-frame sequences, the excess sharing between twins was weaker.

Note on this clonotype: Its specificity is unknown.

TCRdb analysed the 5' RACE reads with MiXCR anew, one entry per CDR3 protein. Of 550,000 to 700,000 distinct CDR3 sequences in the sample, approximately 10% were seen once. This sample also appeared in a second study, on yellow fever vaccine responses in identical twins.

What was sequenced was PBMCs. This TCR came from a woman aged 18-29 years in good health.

The CDR3 bases are TGTGCCACCAGCAGATCGGGACAGGCCCATGACGAGCAGTACTTC. Its translation: CATSRSGQAHDEQYF. V and J are TRBV15 and TRBJ2-7; 8 bases line up with TRBD1. Looked up from germline, CDR1 is LNHNV and CDR2 is YYDKDF (reference sequence). The trim removed 2 bases at V and 5 bases at J, leaving 8 bases unmatched. CDR3 length: 15 amino acids.